Detailed here is one T cell receptor (beta chain). Its cognate antigen is unknown. The sample originates from a study of OX40 agonist ivuxolimab in advanced cancers. Study overall: Ivuxolimab, which patients received intravenously every 2 weeks, was dosed at 0.01 to 10 mg/kg. Overall study results and limits: Researchers did not establish what antigens the expanded peripheral T cells target. Clonal expansion was among the lowest in partial responders at 0.1-3.0 mg/kg, especially CD8+.

Patients who had autoimmune disease history or got systemic immunosuppression were left out. Sequencing used immunoSEQ multiplex PCR; TCRdb keeps in-frame clones, though not all of them. The sample yields 45,000 to 60,000 clones, 80% to 85% seen once. The sample here was CD4+ or CD8+ T cells sorted from blood, taken in a trial of the OX40 agonist ivuxolimab. The TCR originated in an adult with an advanced solid tumor such as melanoma, head and neck, liver or kidney cancer.

The CDR3 DNA is TGTGCCAGCAGCCCGGGACCAGCCTACAATGAGCAGTTCTTC. Translated: CASSPGPAYNEQFF. The chain joins TRBV11-3 to TRBJ2-1; D may match TRBD1 or TRBD2 (5 bases each). The length of the CDR3 is 14 residues. Germline loops: CDR1 SGHNT, CDR2 YENEEA. V lost 5 bases, J lost 2 bases, and 10 bases lay in between.